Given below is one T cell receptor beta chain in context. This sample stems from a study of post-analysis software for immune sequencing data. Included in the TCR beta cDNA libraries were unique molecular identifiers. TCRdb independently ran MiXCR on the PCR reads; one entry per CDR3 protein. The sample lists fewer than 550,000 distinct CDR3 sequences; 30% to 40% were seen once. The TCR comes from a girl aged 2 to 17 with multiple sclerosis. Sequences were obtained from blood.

The CDR3: CSAGPTGTSDQETQYF. CDR3 bases: TGCAGTGCTGGTCCAACCGGGACTAGCGACCAAGAGACCCAGTACTTC. The chain links TRBV20-1 to TRBJ2-5; TRBD2 agrees at 10 bases. V shed 5 bases and J 0 bases; nucleotides not matched to a gene: 9. Germline lookup yields CDR1 DFQATT and CDR2 SNEGSKA (reference sequence). The CDR3 is 16 residues long.